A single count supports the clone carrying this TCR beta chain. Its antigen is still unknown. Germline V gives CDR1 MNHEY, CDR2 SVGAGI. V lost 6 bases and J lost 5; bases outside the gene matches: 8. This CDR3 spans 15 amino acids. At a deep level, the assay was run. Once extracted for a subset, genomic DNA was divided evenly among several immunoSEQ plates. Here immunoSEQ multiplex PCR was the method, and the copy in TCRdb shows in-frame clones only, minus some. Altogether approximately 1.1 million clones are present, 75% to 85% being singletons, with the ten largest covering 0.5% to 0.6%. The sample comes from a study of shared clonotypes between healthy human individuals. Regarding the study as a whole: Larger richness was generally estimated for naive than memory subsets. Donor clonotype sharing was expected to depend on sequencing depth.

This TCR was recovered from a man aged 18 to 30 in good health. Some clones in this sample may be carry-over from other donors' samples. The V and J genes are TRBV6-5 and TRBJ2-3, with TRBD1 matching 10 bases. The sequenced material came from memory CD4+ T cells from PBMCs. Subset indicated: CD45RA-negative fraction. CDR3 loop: CASSFDRGRGDTQYF. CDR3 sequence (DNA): TGTGCCAGCAGCTTCGACAGGGGGCGAGGAGATACGCAGTATTTT.